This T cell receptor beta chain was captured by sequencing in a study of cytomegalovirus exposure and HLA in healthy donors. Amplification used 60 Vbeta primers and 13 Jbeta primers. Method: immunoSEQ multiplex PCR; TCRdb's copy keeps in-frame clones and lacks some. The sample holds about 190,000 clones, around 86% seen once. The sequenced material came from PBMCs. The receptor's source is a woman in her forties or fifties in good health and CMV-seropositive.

CDR3 in amino acids: CASGDKNTEAFF. CDR3 nucleotides: TGTGCCAGCGGGGACAAAAACACTGAAGCTTTCTTT. This chain joins TRBV28 and TRBJ1-1, with D tentatively TRBD1 (6 bases). The CDR3 covers 12 residues. CDR1 is MDHEN, CDR2 SYDVKM, per germline. V lost 8 bases to trimming and J lost 2 bases, with 9 bases between them.